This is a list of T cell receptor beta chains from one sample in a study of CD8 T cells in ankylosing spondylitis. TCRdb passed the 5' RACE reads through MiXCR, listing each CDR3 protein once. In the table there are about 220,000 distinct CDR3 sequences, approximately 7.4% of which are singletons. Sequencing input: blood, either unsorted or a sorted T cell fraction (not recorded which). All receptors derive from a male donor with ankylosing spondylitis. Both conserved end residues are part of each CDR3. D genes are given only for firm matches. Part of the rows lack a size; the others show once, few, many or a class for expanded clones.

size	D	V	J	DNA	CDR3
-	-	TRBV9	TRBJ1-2	TGTGCCAGCAGCGACATCACCACGGGCCGAGGCTACACCTTC	CASSDITTGRGYTF
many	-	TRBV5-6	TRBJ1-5	TGTGCCAGCAGCTTGGGGGGATGGAATCAGCCCCAGCATTTT	CASSLGGWNQPQHF
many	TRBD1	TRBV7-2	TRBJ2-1	TGTGCCAGCAGGCCTAAACCATTGCCGGGACAGCAAGCAGGGGTGACCTACAATGAGCAGTTCTTC	CASRPKPLPGQQAGVTYNEQFF
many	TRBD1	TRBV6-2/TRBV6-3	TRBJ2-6	TGTGCCAGCAGTCCGGCCCCTGGGGGACAGGTTTATCTCTCTGGGGCCAACGTCCTGACTTTC	CASSPAPGGQVYLSGANVLTF
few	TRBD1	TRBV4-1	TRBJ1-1	TGCGCCAGCAGTCAACCTCTTACAGGGGGATTGAGGGAAGCTTTCTTT	CASSQPLTGGLREAFF
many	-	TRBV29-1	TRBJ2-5	TGCAGCGTTGAATTTGAGACCCAGTACTTC	CSVEFETQYF
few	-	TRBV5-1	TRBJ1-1	TGCGCCAGCGGGTTAGGTGTGGAGACTGAAGCTTTCTTT	CASGLGVETEAFF
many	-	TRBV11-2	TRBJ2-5	TGTGCCAGCAGCCTGGTGTACGGGACCGAGGGGACCCAGTACTTC	CASSLVYGTEGTQYF
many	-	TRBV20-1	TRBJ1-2	TGCAGTGCGGGACCGGGCTCCCACTCCTATGGCTACACCTTC	CSAGPGSHSYGYTF
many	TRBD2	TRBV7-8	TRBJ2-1	TGTGCCAGCAGCCCTCCTAGCGGCAGCTCCTACAATGAGCAGTTCTTC	CASSPPSGSSYNEQFF
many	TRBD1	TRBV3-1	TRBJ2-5	TGTGCCAGCAGCCTTCCACGAGACAGGGGGCCGGAGACCCAGTACTTC	CASSLPRDRGPETQYF
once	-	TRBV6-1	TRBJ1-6	TGTGCCAGCACATCGGGGATCTCACCCCTCCACTTT	CASTSGISPLHF
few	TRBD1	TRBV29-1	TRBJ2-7	TGCAGCGTTGCATGGACAGGGATCATGGGCGAGCAGTACTTC	CSVAWTGIMGEQYF
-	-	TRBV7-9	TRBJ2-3	TGTGCCAGCAGCTTATGGGTCGGGTATTTACCAGATACGCAGTATTTT	CASSLWVGYLPDTQYF
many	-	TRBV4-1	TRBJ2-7	TGCGCCAGCAGCCAAGCGGAGGACTACGAGCAGTACTTC	CASSQAEDYEQYF
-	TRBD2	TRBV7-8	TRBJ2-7	TGTGCCAGCAGCTCTCCCTCCAGGCGGGGGTTGCTAACTAGATCCTACGAGCAGTACTTC	CASSSPSRRGLLTRSYEQYF
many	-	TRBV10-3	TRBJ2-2	TGTGCCATCAGTGGGGGGGCAGCTCCTTCGGGCGGGGAGCTGTTTTTT	CAISGGAAPSGGELFF
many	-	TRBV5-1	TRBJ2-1	TGCGCCAGCAGCCACACATGGACGGGTTCCTACAATGAGCAGTTCTTC	CASSHTWTGSYNEQFF
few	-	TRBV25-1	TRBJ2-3	TGTGCCAGCAGTATAGCAGATACGCAGTATTTT	CASSIADTQYF
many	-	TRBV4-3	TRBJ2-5	TGCGCCAGCAGCCAAGGGACGGGACCCAGGGAGACCCAGTACTTC	CASSQGTGPRETQYF
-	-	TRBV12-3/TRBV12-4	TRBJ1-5	TGTGCCAGCGGGAGCAGGGGCAGGAATCAGCCCCAGCATTTT	CASGSRGRNQPQHF
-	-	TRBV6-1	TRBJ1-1	TGTGCCAGCGTCCCACACGGCCCGAGGGGCACTGAAGCTTTCTTT	CASVPHGPRGTEAFF
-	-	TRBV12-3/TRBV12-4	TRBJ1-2	TGTGCCAGCAGCCCTGGGGCGGCGGTCCTCTATGGCCACACCTTC	CASSPGAAVLYGHTF